The source of this T cell receptor (beta chain) is a study of blood T cell repertoires in COVID-19. About the study: Donors in the United States, Italy and Spain gave samples during acute or convalescent COVID-19.

The CDR3 contains 15 residues. The trim removed 5 bases at V and 3 bases at J, leaving 4 bases unmatched. Looked up from germline, CDR1 is MDHEN and CDR2 is SYDVKM. In the original analysis: Amplifying reference gene primers gave estimates of nucleated cell counts. Sequencing was performed with immunoSEQ multiplex PCR; in TCRdb, only in-frame clones are kept and a portion is missing. The DNA gave D and trimming, while V, J and clone size come from that table. The table lists 300,000 to 400,000 clones, 85% of them singletons. Participants, roughly 18 to 89 years old, spanned 25 or so US areas. The clonotype comes from a woman aged 30 to 39 who had been exposed to COVID-19. Source material: PBMCs or T cells enriched from blood (not recorded which). J is TRBJ2-5 and V is TRBV28; 12 nucleotides agree with TRBD2. The CDR3 region is CASSIRTSGKETQYF. In DNA, the CDR3 is TGTGCCAGCAGTATCCGGACTAGCGGGAAAGAGACCCAGTACTTC.